This T cell receptor beta chain was sequenced for a study of OX40 agonist ivuxolimab in advanced cancers. The CDR3 spans 10 residues. Trimming removed 5 bases at V and 3 bases at J, with 5 bases between. Germline V gives CDR1 GTSNPN, CDR2 SVGIG (reference sequence). About this clone itself: Its antigen is not identified.

Findings and limits, study-wide: Clonal expansion by week 6 occurred in CD4+ and CD8+ blood T cells (at 0.1 to 3.0 mg/kg). Certain nonresponders likewise exhibited a low normalized T-cell clonal expansion.

Sequenced by immunoSEQ multiplex PCR; TCRdb stores in-frame clones only, minus some. The repertoire holds under 25,000 clones, with approximately 77% as singletons. The sequencing used CD4+ or CD8+ T cells sorted from blood, collected in a trial of the OX40 agonist ivuxolimab. The gene calls are TRBV30 and TRBJ2-7; D gene ambiguous. The receptor's source is an adult with an advanced solid tumor such as melanoma, head and neck, liver or kidney cancer. The CDR3 loop is CAWGNYEQYF. In DNA form, the CDR3 reads TGTGCCTGGGGAAACTACGAGCAGTACTTC. The full variable domain, its missing parts supplied by reference TRBV30 and TRBJ2-7, is SQTIHQWPATLVQPVGSPLSLECTVEGTSNPNLYWYRQAAGRGLQLLFYSVGIGQISSEVPQNLSASRPQDRQFILSSKKLLLSDSGFYLCAWGNYEQYFGPGTRLTVT.